This T cell receptor beta chain came from a study of cytomegalovirus exposure and HLA in healthy donors. The overall study: Out of 300 to 500 genotyped donors, roughly 80% belonged to the Caucasian-associated ancestry cluster.

With 2 bases removed from V and 0 bases from J, the gap between germline ends came to 9 bases. The CDR3 runs to 14 residues. Germline V gene data show CDR1 as SGHTS and CDR2 as YDEGEE. This clone has only a few counts. No antigen is known for it. The study ran its PCR with 60 Vbeta and 13 Jbeta primers. Using immunoSEQ multiplex PCR, the repertoire was profiled, and TCRdb retains in-frame clones only, with some absent. This table holds about 230,000 clones, around 80% found once. Study findings and constraints: V- and J-gene trimming in TCR beta was tied to a missense DCLRE1C variant by an analysis performed later. Only CMV serostatus was available as immune exposure information.

This TCR was recovered from a woman in her thirties or forties in good health and CMV-seronegative. Material: PBMCs. The chain employs TRBV5-8 and TRBJ2-7, with D possibly matching TRBD1 (5 bases). The CDR3, as DNA: TGTGCCAGCAGCTTATGGACAAGCTCCTACGAGCAGTACTTC. It encodes CASSLWTSSYEQYF.